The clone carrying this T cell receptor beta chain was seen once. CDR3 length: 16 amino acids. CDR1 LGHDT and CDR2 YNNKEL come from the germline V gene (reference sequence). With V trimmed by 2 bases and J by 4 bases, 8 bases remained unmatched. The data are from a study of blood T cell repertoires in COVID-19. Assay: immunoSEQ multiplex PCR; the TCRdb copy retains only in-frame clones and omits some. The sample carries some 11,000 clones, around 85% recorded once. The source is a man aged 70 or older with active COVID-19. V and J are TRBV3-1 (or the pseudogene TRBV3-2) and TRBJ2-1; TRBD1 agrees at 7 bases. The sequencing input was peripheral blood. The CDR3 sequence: CASSQPGAGGYNEQFF. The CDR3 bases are TGTGCCAGCAGCCAACCTGGGGCAGGGGGTTACAATGAGCAGTTCTTC.